This T cell receptor beta chain was recorded in a study of T cell responses to AZD1222 COVID-19 vaccine. Regarding the study as a whole: CD4 TCRs associated with vaccination spanned spike, dominating at 160-218 and 743-854. Clonal diversity may have been underestimated, and the donors were mostly white British, with more females than males. Spike-specific TCR breadth and depth rose after two AZD1222 doses.

Trimming took off 3 bases at V and 5 bases at J, with 10 bases between the two ends. Per the germline V gene, CDR1 is LGHDT and CDR2 is YNNKEL (reference sequence). The length of the CDR3 is 13 residues. Using immunoSEQ multiplex PCR, the repertoire was profiled, and TCRdb retains in-frame clones only, with some absent. The sample has more than 110,000 clones; under 95% are singletons. As to this clone: Its target is unknown.

This TCR was recovered from an adult in good health. Sequenced material: peripheral blood, taken on day 0 of AZD1222 vaccination. This rearrangement joins TRBV3-1 (or the pseudogene TRBV3-2) to TRBJ2-5; unclear D gene. The CDR3 nucleotides read TGTGCCAGCAGCCATCGGCAGGCCGAGACCCAGTACTTC. Translation gives CASSHRQAETQYF.